This T cell receptor beta chain emerged from a study of control samples from healthy donors and cancer patients. Here immunoSEQ multiplex PCR was the method, and the copy in TCRdb shows in-frame clones only, minus some. The table includes fewer than 200,000 clones, around 93% detected once. CDR3 length: 12 residues. In germline, CDR1 is LNHDA, CDR2 SQIVND (reference sequence). Trimming removed 6 bases from V and 1 base from J, with 4 bases in between. To note about this clone: This sample includes further DNA sequences coding for the same CDR3.

The chain combines TRBV19 with TRBJ1-5; D unresolved. The TCR originated in a woman aged 55-69 years in good health. The source material was blood. This CDR3 is CASRDSNQPQHF. DNA for the CDR3: TGTGCCAGTAGGGACAGCAATCAGCCCCAGCATTTT. Combining the CDR3 with reference TRBV19 and TRBJ1-5 gives the whole variable domain DGGITQSPKYLFRKEGQNVTLSCEQNLNHDAMYWYRQDPGQGLRLIYYSQIVNDFQKGDIAEGYSVSREKKESFPLTVTSAQKNPTAFYLCASRDSNQPQHFGDGTRLSIL.